The 29 T cell receptor beta chains below all came from one sample that was sequenced in a study of graft-versus-host responses after intestinal transplantation. The repertoire was sequenced with immunoSEQ multiplex PCR; TCRdb's copy has only in-frame clones and lacks some. The table has 85,000 to 100,000 clones, 75% to 90% seen once. For these receptors, no antigen is known. The material was unstimulated CD4+ T cells sorted from spleen or lymph node cells, obtained before intestinal transplant. The receptors originated from a human donor who received an intestinal transplant.

The CDR3 DNA reads TGTGCCAGCTCTAGCGACTACGAGCAGTACTTC. This codes for CASSSDYEQYF. This chain uses TRBV2 with TRBJ2-7; tentative D call: TRBD2 (6 bases). Trimming took 8 bases from V and 3 from J, leaving 8 bases between them. The CDR3 contains 11 residues. The germline gives CDR1 SNHLY, CDR2 FYNNEI.

The gene calls are TRBV6-1 and TRBJ1-4; possible D gene TRBD1, 5 bases. Trimming removed 1 base at V and 5 bases at J, with 11 bases between. This CDR3 has 15 residues. The V gene's germline CDR1 is MNHNS and CDR2 SASEGT. As DNA, the CDR3 is TGTGCCAGCAGTGAAGGTGTCAGGGTCAATGAAAAACTGTTTTTT. It codes for CASSEGVRVNEKLFF.

The chain uses TRBV19 and TRBJ2-5; possibly TRBD1 for D (6 bases). V shed 6 bases and J shed 5 bases, with 7 bases lying between them. CDR1 LNHDA and CDR2 SQIVND come from the germline V gene (reference sequence). This CDR3 contains 11 residues. The chain's CDR3 is CASRRGETQYF. The CDR3 nucleotides are TGTGCCAGTAGAAGGGGGGAGACCCAGTACTTC. Full variable domain (outside the CDR3, taken from reference TRBV19 and TRBJ2-5): DGGITQSPKYLFRKEGQNVTLSCEQNLNHDAMYWYRQDPGQGLRLIYYSQIVNDFQKGDIAEGYSVSREKKESFPLTVTSAQKNPTAFYLCASRRGETQYFGPGTRLLVL.

The chain recombines TRBV7-9 with TRBJ1-2; no definite D call. This CDR3 has 14 residues. Germline V CDR1 and CDR2: SEHNR, FQNEAQ (reference sequence). Trimming removed 3 bases at V and 2 bases at J, with 10 bases between. The CDR3: CASSLDPGNYGYTF. Written as DNA, the CDR3 is TGTGCCAGCAGCTTGGACCCGGGGAACTATGGCTACACCTTC.

V usage is TRBV6-7 and J usage is TRBJ1-6; D is undetermined. TRBV6-7 is an open reading frame whose function is uncertain. This CDR3 has 15 residues. Trimming removed 0 bases at V and 3 bases at J, with 6 bases between. The CDR3 reads CASSYSPSYNSPLHF. CDR3 DNA sequence: TGTGCCAGCAGTTACTCGCCCAGCTATAATTCACCCCTCCACTTT.

The rearrangement links TRBV10-2 to TRBJ2-5; D unresolved. Germline CDR1 is WSHSY and CDR2 is SAAADI. The CDR3 has 15 residues. V was pared by 2 bases and J by 2 bases, with 12 bases between. The CDR3 region has the DNA TGCGCCAGCAGTGAGGTTGGTGGGCTGCAAGAGACCCAGTACTTC. It encodes CASSEVGGLQETQYF.

Concerning this clone itself: Other DNA sequences from this sample encode an identical CDR3 as well. V is TRBV9 and J is TRBJ2-3; D perhaps matches TRBD2 (6 bases). CDR1 and CDR2 (germline): SGDLS, YYNGEE. This CDR3 is built from 13 residues. Trimming pared 2 bases from V and 3 bases from J, leaving 7 bases between. The CDR3 bases are TGTGCCAGCAGCGTCGGGGGAACAGATACGCAGTATTTT. This translates into CASSVGGTDTQYF.

The chain links TRBV7-9 to TRBJ1-3; unclear D gene. CDR3 length: 14 amino acids. CDR1 is SEHNR and CDR2 is FQNEAQ in the germline V gene (reference sequence). V dropped 2 bases and J dropped 8 bases, with 13 bases sitting between them. In DNA, the CDR3 is TGTGCCAGCAGCTTATGGGCCGGAATGGACACCATATATTTT. This encodes CASSLWAGMDTIYF.

The chain couples TRBV9 to TRBJ2-2, with 9 bases lining up with TRBD1. The germline CDR1 and CDR2 sequences are SGDLS and YYNGEE. This CDR3 comprises 17 residues. J gave up 7 bases and V 0 bases, and 10 bases lay outside the gene matches. CDR3 nucleotides: TGTGCCAGCAGCGTAGCTTCCCGGGACAGGGAAAGCGGGGAGCTGTTTTTT. The encoded protein is CASSVASRDRESGELFF.

DNA for the CDR3: TGTGCCAGCAGCTTAGGGACAGGGCACTATGGCTACACCTTC. Translated: CASSLGTGHYGYTF. The chain carries TRBV7-2 and TRBJ1-2; 8 bases are shared with TRBD1. V was clipped by 1 base and J by 3 bases; unmatched bases: 1. The CDR3 has 14 residues. CDR1 is SGHTA, CDR2 FQGNSA, per germline.

The chain joins TRBV7-9 to TRBJ2-3; D unclear. Trimming shortened V by 1 base and J by 9 bases, and 5 bases separated the two germline ends. The CDR3 loop spans 11 amino acids. Germline CDR1 is SEHNR and CDR2 is FQNEAQ (reference sequence). CDR3: CASSLGSTQYF. CDR3 coding DNA: TGTGCCAGCAGCTTAGGGAGCACGCAGTATTTT.

This chain joins TRBV21-1 and TRBJ2-5; the table calls TRBD2, which could not be checked here. TRBV21-1 is classified as a pseudogene. CDR3 length equals 12 residues. The CDR3 is CASPSSGGVQYF. CDR3 nucleotide sequence: TGTGCCAGCCCCTCTAGCGGGGGGGTACAGTACTTC.

The V gene is TRBV19, the J gene TRBJ1-1; weak D call: TRBD1 (6 bases). The CDR3 is 14 amino acids. The V end lost 5 bases, the J end lost 1 base, and 11 bases lay between the germline ends. Germline lookup yields CDR1 LNHDA and CDR2 SQIVND (reference sequence). CDR3 in amino acids: CASSGPTGNTEAFF. The CDR3 DNA follows: TGTGCCAGTAGTGGACCGACAGGGAACACTGAAGCTTTCTTT.

This rearrangement joins TRBV19 to TRBJ1-5, with D possibly being TRBD1 (5 bases). V shed 4 bases and J shed 6 bases, with 13 bases lying between them. The germline CDR1 and CDR2 sequences are LNHDA and SQIVND (reference sequence). The CDR3 is made up of 14 amino acids. CDR3 in amino acids: CASSTDSLSQPQHF. DNA of the CDR3: TGTGCCAGTAGTACCGACAGTTTAAGTCAGCCCCAGCATTTT. The complete variable domain, with remaining parts taken from reference TRBV19 and TRBJ1-5, reads DGGITQSPKYLFRKEGQNVTLSCEQNLNHDAMYWYRQDPGQGLRLIYYSQIVNDFQKGDIAEGYSVSREKKESFPLTVTSAQKNPTAFYLCASSTDSLSQPQHFGDGTRLSIL.

The chain combines TRBV4-2 with TRBJ1-2; TRBD1 matches 11 bases. CDR1 LGHNA and CDR2 YNFKEQ come from the germline V gene. This CDR3 has 15 amino acids. Germline trimming cut 2 bases from V and 3 bases from J; bases unmatched to any gene: 2. The CDR3, as DNA: TGTGCCAGCAGCCAACCGGGACAGGGGGACTATGGCTACACCTTC. Its translation: CASSQPGQGDYGYTF.

This chain links TRBV7-9 with TRBJ1-2; 7 nucleotides align to TRBD1. Trimming at V came to 1 base and at J to 1 base, leaving 3 bases not matched to a gene. This CDR3 has 15 residues. Germline V gene data show CDR1 as SEHNR and CDR2 as FQNEAQ (reference sequence). The CDR3 DNA sequence: TGTGCCAGCAGCTTAGTGACAGGGTTTAACTATGGCTACACCTTC. This encodes CASSLVTGFNYGYTF. The full variable domain, in which reference TRBV7-9 and TRBJ1-2 provide the parts outside the CDR3, is DTGVSQNPRHKITKRGQNVTFRCDPISEHNRLYWYRQTLGQGPEFLTYFQNEAQLEKSRLLSDRFSAERPKGSFSTLEIQRTEQGDSAMYLCASSLVTGFNYGYTFGSGTRLTVV.

The rearrangement uses TRBV6-1 and TRBJ1-5; 9 nucleotides align to TRBD1. V shed 6 bases and J 7 bases; nucleotides not matched to a gene: 7. Per the germline V gene, CDR1 is MNHNS and CDR2 is SASEGT. The CDR3 totals 14 residues. The CDR3 sequence is CASRKETGGQPQHF. The CDR3 region has the DNA TGTGCCAGCAGGAAAGAGACAGGGGGACAGCCCCAGCATTTT.

This clone was picked up a small number of times. This chain joins TRBV29-1 and TRBJ1-1; D is perhaps TRBD1 (5 bases). CDR3 size: 11 residues. V lost 4 bases and J lost 7, with 10 bases in between. Per the germline V gene, CDR1 is SQVTM and CDR2 is ANQGSEA. In DNA, the CDR3 is TGCAGCGTTGTCAGGGTGGGTGAAGCTTTCTTT. Amino acids: CSVVRVGEAFF. Combining the CDR3 with reference TRBV29-1 and TRBJ1-1 gives the whole variable domain SAVISQKPSRDICQRGTSLTIQCQVDSQVTMMFWYRQQPGQSLTLIATANQGSEATYESGFVIDKFPISRPNLTFSTLTVSNMSPEDSSIYLCSVVRVGEAFFGQGTRLTVV.

The rearrangement joins TRBV5-8 to TRBJ1-2, with TRBD1 as a possible D gene (5 bases). The germline CDR1 and CDR2 sequences are SGHTS and YDEGEE. The CDR3 is made up of 14 amino acids. Trimming pared 5 bases from V and 4 bases from J, leaving 15 bases between. Written as DNA, the CDR3 is TGTGCCAGCAGGCACACGACAGTTGCCTATGGCTACACCTTC. This sequence encodes CASRHTTVAYGYTF.

The chain uses TRBV2 and TRBJ2-6, with TRBD2 matching over 8 bases. The V and J ends lost 4 bases and 2 bases, in that order; junction bases with no gene match: 4. The V gene's germline CDR1 is SNHLY and CDR2 FYNNEI. This CDR3 contains 16 residues. The CDR3 region has the DNA TGTGCCAGCAGTGCGACTAGCGTCCCTGGGGCCAACGTCCTGACTTTC. Protein sequence: CASSATSVPGANVLTF.

The chain employs TRBV5-8 and TRBJ1-4; D is possibly TRBD1 (5 bases). V lost 2 bases, J lost 14 bases, and 13 bases lay in between. Germline loops: CDR1 SGHTS, CDR2 YDEGEE. This CDR3 contains 12 residues. The CDR3 is CASSLTGTALFF. CDR3 coding DNA: TGTGCCAGCAGCTTAACCGGGACTGCGCTGTTTTTT.

The rearrangement links TRBV9 to TRBJ2-4; D is perhaps TRBD2 (6 bases). There are 14 residues in the CDR3. The V end was cut by 2 bases, the J end by 5 bases, with 11 bases between. Per germline, CDR1 SGDLS and CDR2 YYNGEE. The CDR3 region has the DNA TGTGCCAGCAGCGTCGGGGGTTTGCAAAACATTCAGTACTTC. This codes for CASSVGGLQNIQYF.

The V gene is TRBV2, the J gene TRBJ2-5, with TRBD1 matching 7 bases. The CDR3 loop spans 12 amino acids. V was clipped by 7 bases and J by 5 bases; unmatched bases: 4. CDR1 and CDR2 (germline): SNHLY, FYNNEI. The CDR3 sequence is CASKDREETQYF. The CDR3 nucleotides are TGTGCCAGCAAAGACAGGGAGGAGACCCAGTACTTC.

The J gene is TRBJ1-1, the V gene TRBV18; D unresolved. V lost 3 bases, J lost 4 bases, and 9 bases lay in between. The CDR3 covers 13 residues. Germline CDR1 KGHSH, CDR2 LQKENI. In DNA, the CDR3 is TGTGCCAGCTCACCGGCCGGCGGCACTGAAGCTTTCTTT. Residues: CASSPAGGTEAFF.

The chain couples TRBV5-1 to TRBJ2-7, with D possibly being TRBD2 (7 bases). The CDR3 is made up of 16 amino acids. The germline CDR1 and CDR2 sequences are SGHRS and YFSETQ. V dropped 4 bases and J dropped 8 bases, with 25 bases sitting between them. In nucleotides, the CDR3 is TGCGCCAGCAGCCCCACAGGGAGGGGGACCTACGATAAGCAGTACTTC. Translating gives CASSPTGRGTYDKQYF. Full variable domain (rest looked up from reference TRBV5-1 and TRBJ2-7): KAGVTQTPRYLIKTRGQQVTLSCSPISGHRSVSWYQQTPGQGLQFLFEYFSETQRNKGNFPGRFSGRQFSNSRSEMNVSTLELGDSALYLCASSPTGRGTYDKQYFGPGTRLTVT.

The chain is built from TRBV2 and TRBJ1-5; tentative D call: TRBD1 (5 bases). Trimming shortened V by 4 bases and J by 4 bases, and 14 bases separated the two germline ends. CDR1 is SNHLY and CDR2 is FYNNEI in the germline V gene. The CDR3 spans 15 residues. The CDR3 nucleotides read TGTGCCAGCAGTGCCGCCGGGGGGGTGAATCAGCCCCAGCATTTT. Translated: CASSAAGGVNQPQHF.

This clone came up once. The chain combines TRBV7-3 with TRBJ1-1, with 7 bases identical to TRBD1. Germline V gene sequence: CDR1 SGHTA, CDR2 FQGTGA. This CDR3 contains 15 residues. J gave up 4 bases and V 6 bases, and 11 bases lay outside the gene matches. The CDR3: CASRNTQGIATEAFF. Here the CDR3 DNA reads TGTGCCAGCAGAAACACACAGGGGATAGCCACTGAAGCTTTCTTT.

The chain is built from TRBV7-8 and TRBJ1-5; possible D gene TRBD1, 6 bases. Trimming left V 1 base short and J 4 bases short, with 8 bases between. Germline assignment: CDR1 SGHVS and CDR2 FQNEAQ. The CDR3 consists of 14 residues. The CDR3 sequence: CASSLGTDNQPQHF. The DNA of the CDR3 is TGTGCCAGCAGCTTAGGGACAGATAATCAGCCCCAGCATTTT.

The chain couples TRBV19 to TRBJ1-1; TRBD1 agrees at 7 bases. V shed 7 bases, J shed 0 bases, and the junction held 5 bases outside the gene matches. The CDR3 loop spans 14 amino acids. Germline assignment: CDR1 LNHDA and CDR2 SQIVND (reference sequence). The CDR3 DNA follows: TGTGCCAGTATCCCCGACAGGGTGAACACTGAAGCTTTCTTT. As protein: CASIPDRVNTEAFF.